This T cell receptor (beta chain) originates from a study of OX40 agonist ivuxolimab in advanced cancers. For the study at large: Partial responses were recorded for three patients, including one with hepatocellular carcinoma and two with cutaneous melanoma.

The protocol was immunoSEQ multiplex PCR, while the TCRdb copy is restricted to in-frame clones and leaves out a portion. This table holds 75,000 to 100,000 clones, about 84% found once. This clone was seen a single time. The specimen comprised CD4+ or CD8+ T cells sorted from blood, sampled in a trial of the OX40 agonist ivuxolimab. The clonotype comes from an adult with an advanced solid tumor such as melanoma, head and neck, liver or kidney cancer.

The CDR3 here is CASGRGTASSPGELFF. CDR3 sequence (DNA): TGTGCCAGCGGACGAGGGACAGCCTCTTCCCCCGGGGAGCTGTTTTTT. The chain has TRBV2 and TRBJ2-2; the match to TRBD1 covers 7 bases. V lost 8 bases to trimming and J lost 6 bases; unmatched junction nucleotides: 15. The CDR3 spans 16 residues. Germline lookup yields CDR1 SNHLY and CDR2 FYNNEI.